Shown below are 13 T cell receptor beta chains from a single sample sequenced in a study of shared clonotypes between healthy human individuals. Terminally differentiated effector memory CD45RA+ cells were excluded by CCR7 positive selection of CD45RO-negative cells. Some clones are missing from TCRdb's copy, which holds only in-frame ones; the method was immunoSEQ multiplex PCR. This table has over 2,000,000 clones, about 93% appearing once. The sample was naive CD8+ T cells from PBMCs. The receptors come from a man in his late teens or twenties in good health. Some clones in this sample may be carry-over from other donors' samples.

V and J are TRBV5-4 and TRBJ2-7, with D uncertain. Trimming pared 4 bases from V and 2 bases from J, leaving 13 bases between. CDR1 and CDR2 from the germline V gene are SGHNT and YYREEE (reference sequence). This CDR3 is built from 14 residues. Here the CDR3 DNA reads TGTGCCAGCAGCCCCCGTTTTAGACCCTACGAGCAGTACTTC. This translates into CASSPRFRPYEQYF.

This chain links TRBV28 with TRBJ2-7, with D possibly called TRBD1 or TRBD2 (6 bases each). Trimming cost V 3 bases and J 6 bases, with 15 bases left between them. The CDR3 contains 14 residues. Germline CDR1 reads MDHEN; CDR2 reads SYDVKM. As DNA, the CDR3 is TGTGCCAGCAGTTTTGCTGCACAGGGAGGCGAGCAGTACTTC. Amino acid sequence: CASSFAAQGGEQYF.

The chain links TRBV28 to TRBJ2-7; 7 bases are shared with TRBD2. Trimming at V came to 5 bases and at J to 0 bases, leaving 7 bases not matched to a gene. CDR1 and CDR2 (germline): MDHEN, SYDVKM. This CDR3 is 15 amino acids long. CDR3 loop: CASSPPRESSYEQYF. The DNA of the CDR3 is TGTGCCAGCAGTCCCCCGCGGGAGAGCTCCTACGAGCAGTACTTC.

V and J are TRBV6-6 and TRBJ2-7, with D maybe TRBD2 (5 bases). V lost 5 bases to trimming and J lost 2 bases, with 10 bases between them. CDR1 MNHNY and CDR2 SVGAGI come from the germline V gene (reference sequence). The CDR3 consists of 13 residues. The chain's CDR3 is CASSHPSPYEQYF. The CDR3 DNA reads TGTGCCAGCAGTCATCCTAGCCCCTACGAGCAGTACTTC.

V usage is TRBV29-1 and J usage is TRBJ2-7, with 8 nucleotides matching TRBD2. The ends lost 5 bases at V and 5 bases at J; junction bases unmatched: 8. This CDR3 is built from 13 residues. Germline CDR1 and CDR2: SQVTM and ANQGSEA. Here the CDR3 DNA reads TGCAGCGTTCGGGAGGGGGGACGGAACGAGCAGTACTTC. It encodes CSVREGGRNEQYF.

This chain connects TRBV11-3 to TRBJ2-7, with 8 bases that match TRBD2. Germline V gene data show CDR1 as SGHNT and CDR2 as YENEEA. Germline trimming cut 1 base from V and 4 bases from J; bases unmatched to any gene: 3. This CDR3 spans 14 amino acids. DNA of the CDR3: TGTGCCAGCAGCTTAGGTAGCGGGATTTACGAGCAGTACTTC. This gives the protein CASSLGSGIYEQYF. The full variable domain, with the rest looked up from reference TRBV11-3 and TRBJ2-7, is EAGVVQSPRYKIIEKKQPVAFWCNPISGHNTLYWYLQNLGQGPELLIRYENEEAVDDSQLPKDRFSAERLKGVDSTLKIQPAELGDSAVYLCASSLGSGIYEQYFGPGTRLTVT.

The chain is built from TRBV28 and TRBJ2-7; 11 nucleotides line up with TRBD1. Germline CDR1 is MDHEN and CDR2 is SYDVKM. CDR3 length: 15 amino acids. V shed 6 bases, J shed 4 bases, and the junction held 8 bases outside the gene matches. CDR3 in DNA: TGTGCCAGCAGCATCTGGACAGGGGGCGTGTACGAGCAGTACTTC. It translates to CASSIWTGGVYEQYF.

This rearrangement joins TRBV28 to TRBJ1-5; the D gene is possibly TRBD1 (6 bases). Germline CDR1 MDHEN, CDR2 SYDVKM. Trimming stripped 4 bases from V and 5 bases from J, with 12 bases between. CDR3 length equals 14 residues. The DNA of the CDR3 is TGTGCCAGCAGTTCTAAACAGGGCTATCAGCCCCAGCATTTT. This sequence encodes CASSSKQGYQPQHF.

Here the CDR3 reads CASSGGQRPYEQYF. The CDR3 DNA sequence: TGTGCCAGCAGCGGGGGACAGAGACCTTACGAGCAGTACTTC. The chain is built from TRBV9 and TRBJ2-7, with 7 bases aligning to TRBD1. Germline V lookup: CDR1 SGDLS, CDR2 YYNGEE. The CDR3 consists of 14 residues. V was pared by 3 bases and J by 4 bases, with 7 bases of the junction left unmatched.

The gene calls are TRBV7-9 and TRBJ1-3, with D tentatively TRBD1 (6 bases). Trimming shortened V by 6 bases and J by 3 bases, and 15 bases separated the two germline ends. Germline V lookup: CDR1 SEHNR, CDR2 FQNEAQ (reference sequence). This CDR3 is built from 15 residues. CDR3 DNA sequence: TGTGCCAGCAGTTGGAGGGGGAATAGTGGAAACACCATATATTTT. This translates into CASSWRGNSGNTIYF.

CDR3 in amino acids: CASSSLGSGANVLTF. The CDR3 nucleotides are TGTGCCAGCAGCTCACTTGGGTCCGGGGCCAACGTCCTGACTTTC. This chain uses TRBV11-2 with TRBJ2-6; no firm D call. The V and J ends lost 4 bases and 4 bases respectively, with 11 bases between them. The CDR3 covers 15 residues. CDR1 and CDR2 (germline): SGHAT, FQNNGV.

The V and J genes are TRBV27 and TRBJ2-7; TRBD1 aligns across 9 bases. V dropped 6 bases and J dropped 5; count of bases not matched to a gene: 8. Germline CDR1 is MNHEY and CDR2 is SMNVEV (reference sequence). This CDR3 is built from 14 residues. This CDR3 is CASRLQGAGNEQYF. The CDR3 region has the DNA TGTGCCAGCAGACTACAGGGGGCGGGTAACGAGCAGTACTTC.

V and J are TRBV4-3 and TRBJ2-7, with D uncertain. V lost 1 base and J lost 0, with 10 bases in between. CDR3 length: 15 amino acids. CDR1 and CDR2 (germline): LGHNA, YSLEER. The CDR3, as DNA: TGCGCCAGCAGCCAAGGGAGAGCCCACTCCTACGAGCAGTACTTC. It codes for CASSQGRAHSYEQYF.